This entry lists 21 T cell receptor beta chains sequenced from one sample in a study of cytomegalovirus exposure and HLA in healthy donors. The PCR was carried out with 60 Vbeta primers and 13 Jbeta primers. Data came from immunoSEQ multiplex PCR; TCRdb stores just in-frame clones and leaves some out. The table includes 150,000 to 200,000 clones, about 71% detected once. The specimen sequenced was PBMCs. The receptors derive from a woman aged 40 to 50 in good health and CMV-seropositive.

The chain is built from TRBV27 and TRBJ2-1; D might be TRBD1 (6 bases). Trimming removed 6 bases from V and 7 bases from J, with 16 bases in between. The germline CDR1 and CDR2 sequences are MNHEY and SMNVEV (reference sequence). The CDR3 runs 14 residues. The CDR3, as DNA: TGTGCCAGCAGGGCCAGAGGGGGTGCTAATGAGCAGTTCTTC. Translating it yields CASRARGGANEQFF.

V is TRBV9 and J is TRBJ1-1, with TRBD1 matching over 7 bases. Germline V CDR1 and CDR2: SGDLS, YYNGEE. CDR3 length: 15 residues. The junction had 8 bases not matched to a gene; V was cut back by 3 bases and J by 3 bases. CDR3 coding DNA: TGTGCCAGCAGCGGTCAATTGGGACAGTACACTGAAGCTTTCTTT. Protein product: CASSGQLGQYTEAFF. The full variable domain, in which reference TRBV9 and TRBJ1-1 provide the parts outside the CDR3, is DSGVTQTPKHLITATGQRVTLRCSPRSGDLSVYWYQQSLDQGLQFLIQYYNGEERAKGNILERFSAQQFPDLHSELNLSSLELGDSALYFCASSGQLGQYTEAFFGQGTRLTVV.

V usage is TRBV4-1 and J usage is TRBJ2-2; 10 nucleotides align to TRBD2. CDR3 length: 18 residues. The germline V gene has CDR1 MGHRA and CDR2 YSYEKL. The junction had 7 bases not matched to a gene; V was cut back by 3 bases and J by 0 bases. The CDR3 coding sequence is TGCGCCAGCAGCCAGACCGGCCTAGCGGGGGCGAACACCGGGGAGCTGTTTTTT. Amino acid sequence: CASSQTGLAGANTGELFF.

The V and J genes are TRBV4-3 and TRBJ2-3, with TRBD2 matching 7 bases. Losses at the gene ends were 5 bases for V and 2 bases for J; bases not matched to a gene: 10. Germline V gene data show CDR1 as LGHNA and CDR2 as YSLEER. This CDR3 has 16 residues. Written as DNA, the CDR3 is TGCGCCAGCAGCAACCGGGGAGCGGGGAACACAGATACGCAGTATTTT. This translates into CASSNRGAGNTDTQYF.

The V call is TRBV16, the J call TRBJ2-7; D unresolved. Germline V lookup: CDR1 KGHSY, CDR2 FQNENV. With 4 bases removed from V and 4 bases from J, the gap between germline ends came to 8 bases. This CDR3 comprises 12 residues. The CDR3 DNA sequence: TGTGCCAGCAGCCCCCGGTTGTACGAGCAGTACTTC. Encoded protein: CASSPRLYEQYF.

The rearrangement joins TRBV5-1 to TRBJ2-1; 8 bases fit TRBD2. V shed 0 bases and J 6 bases; nucleotides not matched to a gene: 8. CDR1 and CDR2 (germline): SGHRS, YFSETQ. The CDR3 has 16 residues. The CDR3 DNA reads as TGCGCCAGCAGCTTGGCCCCGGGACTAGGTTTCAATGAGCAGTTCTTC. As protein: CASSLAPGLGFNEQFF.

The sample holds a few counts of this clone. V and J are TRBV19 and TRBJ1-2; possible D gene TRBD1, 6 bases. Trimming pared 10 bases from V and 0 bases from J, leaving 24 bases between. Germline V lookup: CDR1 LNHDA, CDR2 SQIVND (reference sequence). CDR3 length: 17 amino acids. The CDR3 reads CAIRPGAHRTANYGYTF. DNA for the CDR3: TGTGCCATTCGGCCAGGGGCACACAGAACGGCTAACTATGGCTACACCTTC. The entire variable domain, with the rest obtained from reference TRBV19 and TRBJ1-2, is as follows: DGGITQSPKYLFRKEGQNVTLSCEQNLNHDAMYWYRQDPGQGLRLIYYSQIVNDFQKGDIAEGYSVSREKKESFPLTVTSAQKNPTAFYLCAIRPGAHRTANYGYTFGSGTRLTVV.

J is TRBJ1-2 and V is TRBV4-3; D is unclear. CDR3 length equals 15 residues. Trimming removed 5 bases from V and 2 bases from J, with 15 bases in between. Germline assignment: CDR1 LGHNA and CDR2 YSLEER. CDR3 region: CASSSQEAGNYGYTF. CDR3 in DNA: TGCGCCAGCAGCTCCCAAGAGGCGGGGAACTATGGCTACACCTTC.

This chain links TRBV6-1 with TRBJ2-5; D might be TRBD2 (6 bases). This CDR3 has 12 residues. Germline V gene sequence: CDR1 MNHNS, CDR2 SASEGT. V shed 7 bases and J shed 5 bases, with 11 bases lying between them. The CDR3 spells CASNGGGETQYF. The CDR3 DNA reads as TGTGCCAGCAATGGCGGAGGGGAGACCCAGTACTTC.

A few counts support this clone. V usage is TRBV19 and J usage is TRBJ2-1, with 9 bases matching TRBD1. The ends lost 5 bases at V and 4 bases at J; junction bases unmatched: 3. Germline V CDR1 and CDR2: LNHDA, SQIVND (reference sequence). The CDR3 has 14 residues. CDR3 loop: CASSGGTGYNEQFF. The CDR3 nucleotides are TGTGCCAGTAGTGGGGGGACAGGGTACAATGAGCAGTTCTTC.

The chain recombines TRBV5-6 with TRBJ2-7; 7 nucleotides line up with TRBD1. V was pared by 3 bases and J by 9 bases, with 3 bases of the junction left unmatched. The CDR3 runs to 11 residues. Germline V gene sequence: CDR1 SGHDT, CDR2 YYEEEE. CDR3 in amino acids: CASSSTGLQYF. CDR3 nucleotide sequence: TGTGCCAGCAGCTCGACAGGGTTGCAGTACTTC.

The chain recombines TRBV7-8 with TRBJ1-1; no clear D. Trimming removed 0 bases at V and 0 bases at J, with 11 bases between. Germline V gene sequence: CDR1 SGHVS, CDR2 FQNEAQ. The CDR3 has 16 amino acids. The CDR3 DNA sequence: TGTGCCAGCAGCTTAGCACAGCTGCAGATGAACACTGAAGCTTTCTTT. Translating gives CASSLAQLQMNTEAFF.

This clone was counted a few times. The chain is built from TRBV6-1 and TRBJ1-1; 7 nucleotides agree with TRBD1. The trim removed 10 bases at V and 5 bases at J, leaving 7 bases unmatched. The CDR3 contains 12 residues. The V gene's germline CDR1 is MNHNS and CDR2 SASEGT. In DNA, the CDR3 is TGTGCCATAGACAGGGAAGGGACTGAAGCTTTCTTT. This codes for CAIDREGTEAFF.

This clone has more than one count but fewer than ten. The chain joins TRBV13 to TRBJ1-4; D may be TRBD1 (6 bases). CDR1 and CDR2 from the germline V gene are PRHDT and FYEKMQ (reference sequence). V lost 3 bases, J lost 5 bases, and 13 bases lay in between. This CDR3 has 15 amino acids. The CDR3 sequence is CASSFQGRENEKLFF. The DNA for the CDR3 is TGTGCCAGCAGCTTTCAGGGGAGGGAAAATGAAAAACTGTTTTTT.

The chain uses TRBV28 and TRBJ1-4; 9 bases agree with TRBD1. V lost 3 bases and J lost 5; bases outside the gene matches: 7. In germline, CDR1 is MDHEN, CDR2 SYDVKM. There are 16 residues in the CDR3. CDR3 in DNA: TGTGCCAGCAGTTTGCCCGGACAGGGGACGAATGAAAAACTGTTTTTT. Translating gives CASSLPGQGTNEKLFF.

This rearrangement joins TRBV29-1 to TRBJ1-1; tentative D call: TRBD1 (5 bases). Trimming shortened V by 3 bases and J by 4 bases, and 18 bases separated the two germline ends. Per germline, CDR1 SQVTM and CDR2 ANQGSEA. There are 15 residues in the CDR3. The CDR3 DNA sequence: TGCAGCGTTGAGGGAACAGGTTCACCACCCACTGAAGCTTTCTTT. The encoded protein is CSVEGTGSPPTEAFF.

CDR3 sequence (DNA): TGTGCCAGCAGGAGGAACACCGGGGAGCTGTTTTTT. Its translation is CASRRNTGELFF. This chain joins TRBV11-3 and TRBJ2-2; D not certain. V shed 6 bases and J shed 1 base, with 3 bases lying between them. CDR3 length: 12 amino acids. Germline assignment: CDR1 SGHNT and CDR2 YENEEA.

The chain is built from TRBV27 and TRBJ2-3; 8 positions agree with TRBD2. The V segment lost 5 bases and the J segment 2 bases; nucleotides outside the gene matches: 6. The CDR3 length is 15 residues. Germline assignment: CDR1 MNHEY and CDR2 SMNVEV (reference sequence). CDR3 in DNA: TGTGCCAGCAGTGTCCGGGGGGGGCCCACAGATACGCAGTATTTT. As protein: CASSVRGGPTDTQYF.

With regard to this clone: At one of its ends the junction is not consistent with the germline gene, which may arise from a read error. The chain joins TRBV5-1 to TRBJ1-1; 7 nucleotides line up with TRBD1. Germline CDR1 is SGHRS and CDR2 is YFSETQ. The CDR3 covers 16 residues. The chain's CDR3 is CASSSRQGSMNTETFF. The CDR3 DNA follows: TGCGCCAGCAGCTCCCGACAGGGATCCATGAACACTGAAACTTTCTTT. The full variable domain, rest sourced from reference TRBV5-1 and TRBJ1-1, is KAGVTQTPRYLIKTRGQQVTLSCSPISGHRSVSWYQQTPGQGLQFLFEYFSETQRNKGNFPGRFSGRQFSNSRSEMNVSTLELGDSALYLCASSSRQGSMNTETFFGQGTRLTVV.

Here the CDR3 DNA reads TGTGCCAGCAGTGGGTTAACAGGGGTCGTGAATGGCTACACCTTC. Protein: CASSGLTGVVNGYTF. The rearrangement joins TRBV25-1 to TRBJ1-2, with 7 bases matching TRBD1. Trimming cost V 4 bases and J 6 bases; bases outside gene matches: 11. The CDR3 covers 15 residues. From germline, CDR1 is MGHDK and CDR2 SYGVNS.

The gene calls are TRBV6-5 and TRBJ1-6; 9 bases fit TRBD1. J lost 14 bases, V lost 2 bases, and 10 bases had no gene match. This CDR3 is 15 amino acids long. Germline loops: CDR1 MNHEY, CDR2 SVGAGI. CDR3 sequence reads: CASSYQDRGGYTLHF. The CDR3 nucleotides read TGTGCCAGCAGTTACCAGGACAGGGGAGGTTATACCCTCCACTTT.